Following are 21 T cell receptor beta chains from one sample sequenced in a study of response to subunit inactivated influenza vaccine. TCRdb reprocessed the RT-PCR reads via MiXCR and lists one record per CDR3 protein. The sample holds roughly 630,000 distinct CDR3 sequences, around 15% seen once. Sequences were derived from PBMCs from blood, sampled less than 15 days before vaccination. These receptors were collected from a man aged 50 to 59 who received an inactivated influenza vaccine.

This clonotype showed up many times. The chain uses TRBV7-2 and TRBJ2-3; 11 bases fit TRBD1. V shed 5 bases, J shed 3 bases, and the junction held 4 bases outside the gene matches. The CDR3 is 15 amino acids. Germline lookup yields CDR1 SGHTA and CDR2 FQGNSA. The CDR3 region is CASSPDRGHTDTQYF. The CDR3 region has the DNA TGTGCCAGCAGCCCGGACAGGGGGCATACAGATACGCAGTATTTT.

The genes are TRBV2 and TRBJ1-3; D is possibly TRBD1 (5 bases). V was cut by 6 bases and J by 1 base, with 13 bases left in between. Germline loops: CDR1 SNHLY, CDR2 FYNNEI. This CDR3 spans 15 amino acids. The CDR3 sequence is CASSVDRPSGNTIYF. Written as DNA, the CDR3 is TGTGCCAGCAGCGTAGACAGACCTTCTGGAAACACCATATATTTT.

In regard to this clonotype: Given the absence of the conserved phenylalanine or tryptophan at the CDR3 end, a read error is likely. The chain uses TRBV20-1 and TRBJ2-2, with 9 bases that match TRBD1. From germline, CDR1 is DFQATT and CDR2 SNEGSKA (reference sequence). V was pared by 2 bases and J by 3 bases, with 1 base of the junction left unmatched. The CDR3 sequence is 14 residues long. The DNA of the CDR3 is TGCAGTGCTAGACGACAGGGGGACACCGGGGAGCTGTTTTCT. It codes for CSARRQGDTGELFS.

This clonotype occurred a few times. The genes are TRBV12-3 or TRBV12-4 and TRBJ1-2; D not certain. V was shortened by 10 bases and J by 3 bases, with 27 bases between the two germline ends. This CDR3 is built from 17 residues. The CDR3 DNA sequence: TGTGCCAAACGAACACTATGGGGAGGGCTATCGGACTATGGCTACACCTTC. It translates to CAKRTLWGGLSDYGYTF.

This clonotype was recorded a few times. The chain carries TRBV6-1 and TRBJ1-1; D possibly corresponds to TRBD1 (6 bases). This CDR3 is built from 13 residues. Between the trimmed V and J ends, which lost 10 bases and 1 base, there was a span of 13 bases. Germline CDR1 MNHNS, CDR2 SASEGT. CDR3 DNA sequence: TGTGCCACCCCAGGGGACAAGAACACTGAAGCTTTCTTT. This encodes CATPGDKNTEAFF.

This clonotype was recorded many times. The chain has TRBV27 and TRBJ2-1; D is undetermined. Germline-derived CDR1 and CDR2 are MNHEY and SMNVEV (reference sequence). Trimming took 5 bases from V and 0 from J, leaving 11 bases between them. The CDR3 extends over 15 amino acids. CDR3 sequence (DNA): TGTGCCAGCAGTCTGTCTACGAGCTCCTACAATGAGCAGTTCTTC. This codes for CASSLSTSSYNEQFF.

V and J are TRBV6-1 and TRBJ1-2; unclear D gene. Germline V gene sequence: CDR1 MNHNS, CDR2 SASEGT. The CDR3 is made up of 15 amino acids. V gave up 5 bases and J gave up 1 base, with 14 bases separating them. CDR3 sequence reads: CASSLQSGGNYGYTF. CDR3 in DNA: TGTGCCAGCAGTCTTCAGTCCGGAGGTAACTATGGCTACACCTTC.

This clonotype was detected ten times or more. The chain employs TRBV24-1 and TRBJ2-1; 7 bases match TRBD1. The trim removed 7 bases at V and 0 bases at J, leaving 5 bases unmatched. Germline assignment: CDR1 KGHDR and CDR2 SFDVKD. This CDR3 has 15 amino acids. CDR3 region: CATSPTGYSYNEQFF. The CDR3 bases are TGTGCCACCAGCCCGACAGGGTACTCCTACAATGAGCAGTTCTTC.

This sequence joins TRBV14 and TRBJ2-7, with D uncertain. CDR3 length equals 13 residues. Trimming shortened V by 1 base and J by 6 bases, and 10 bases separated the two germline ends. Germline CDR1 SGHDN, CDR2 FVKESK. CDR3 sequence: CASSQARPLEQYF. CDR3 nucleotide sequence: TGTGCCAGCAGCCAAGCAAGGCCCCTCGAGCAGTACTTC.

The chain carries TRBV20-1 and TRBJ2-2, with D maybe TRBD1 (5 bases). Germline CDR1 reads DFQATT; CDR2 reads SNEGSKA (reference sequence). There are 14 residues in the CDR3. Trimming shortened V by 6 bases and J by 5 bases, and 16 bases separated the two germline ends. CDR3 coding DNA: TGCAGTGCAACGAGGAGCAGGGTTACCGGGGAGCTGTTTTTT. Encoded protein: CSATRSRVTGELFF.

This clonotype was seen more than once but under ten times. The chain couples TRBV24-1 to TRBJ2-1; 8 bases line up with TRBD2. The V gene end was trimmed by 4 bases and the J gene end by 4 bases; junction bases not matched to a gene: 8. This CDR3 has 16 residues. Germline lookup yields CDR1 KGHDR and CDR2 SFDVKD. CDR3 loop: CATSDTTGTRYNEQFF. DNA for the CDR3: TGTGCCACCAGTGACACGACCGGGACTAGATACAATGAGCAGTTCTTC.

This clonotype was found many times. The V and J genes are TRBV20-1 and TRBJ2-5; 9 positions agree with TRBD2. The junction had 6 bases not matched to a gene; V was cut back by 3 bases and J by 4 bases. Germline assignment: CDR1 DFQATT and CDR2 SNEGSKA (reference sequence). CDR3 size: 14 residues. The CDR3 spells CSARNSRGGETQYF. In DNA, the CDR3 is TGCAGTGCTAGGAATTCGCGGGGGGGAGAGACCCAGTACTTC.

The CDR3 coding sequence is TGTGCCAGTGCCCCGGGACAGGGTAGGCTCAATGAGCAGTTCTTC. It translates to CASAPGQGRLNEQFF. The rearrangement joins TRBV19 to TRBJ2-1, with 9 bases identical to TRBD1. The CDR3 is 15 amino acids. Germline V gives CDR1 LNHDA, CDR2 SQIVND (reference sequence). Losses at the gene ends were 8 bases for V and 6 bases for J; bases not matched to a gene: 11.

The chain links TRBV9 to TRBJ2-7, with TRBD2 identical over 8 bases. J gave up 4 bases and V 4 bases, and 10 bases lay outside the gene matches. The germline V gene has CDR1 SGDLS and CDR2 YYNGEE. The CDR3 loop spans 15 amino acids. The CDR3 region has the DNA TGTGCCAGCAGCCCCTACGGGAGGGTGGATTACGAGCAGTACTTC. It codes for CASSPYGRVDYEQYF.

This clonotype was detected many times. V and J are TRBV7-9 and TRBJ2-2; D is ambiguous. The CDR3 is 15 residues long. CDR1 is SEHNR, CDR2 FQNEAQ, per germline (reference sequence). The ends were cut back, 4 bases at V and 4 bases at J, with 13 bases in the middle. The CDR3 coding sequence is TGTGCCAGCAGCTCACGCGACACCGTCACCGGGGAGCTGTTTTTT. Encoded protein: CASSSRDTVTGELFF.

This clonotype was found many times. The CDR3: CASSFGEDQPQHF. DNA for the CDR3: TGTGCCAGCAGTTTCGGCGAGGATCAGCCCCAGCATTTT. The chain employs TRBV12-3 or TRBV12-4 and TRBJ1-5; D is unclear. The CDR3 spans 13 residues. Trimming took off 3 bases at V and 5 bases at J, with 8 bases between the two ends.

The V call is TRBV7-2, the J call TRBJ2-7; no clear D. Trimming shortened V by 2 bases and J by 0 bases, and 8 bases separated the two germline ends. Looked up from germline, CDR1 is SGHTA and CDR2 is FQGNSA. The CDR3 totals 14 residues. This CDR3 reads CASSLRKGSYEQYF. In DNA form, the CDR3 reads TGTGCCAGCAGCTTAAGGAAGGGCTCCTACGAGCAGTACTTC.

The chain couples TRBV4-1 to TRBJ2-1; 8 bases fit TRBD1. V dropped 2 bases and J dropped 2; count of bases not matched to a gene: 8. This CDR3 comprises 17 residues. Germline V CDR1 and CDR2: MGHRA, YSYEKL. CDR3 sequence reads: CASSQPRQGWTYNEQFF. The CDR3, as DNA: TGCGCCAGCAGCCAACCCAGACAGGGGTGGACCTACAATGAGCAGTTCTTC.

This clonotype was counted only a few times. The CDR3 DNA follows: TGTGCCATCAGTGAGTCGGGACAGATTCGCAATCAGCCCCAGCATTTT. This codes for CAISESGQIRNQPQHF. The chain couples TRBV10-3 to TRBJ1-5; 7 positions agree with TRBD1. The ends lost 0 bases at V and 2 bases at J; junction bases unmatched: 4. The CDR3 runs to 16 residues. Germline assignment: CDR1 ENHRY and CDR2 SYGVKD.

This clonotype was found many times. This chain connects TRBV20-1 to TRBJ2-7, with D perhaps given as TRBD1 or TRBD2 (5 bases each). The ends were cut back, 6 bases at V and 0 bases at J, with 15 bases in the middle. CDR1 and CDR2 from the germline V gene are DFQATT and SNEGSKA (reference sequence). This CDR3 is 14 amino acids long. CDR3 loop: CSAPGTQSSYEQYF. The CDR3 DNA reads TGCAGTGCCCCCGGGACCCAAAGCTCCTACGAGCAGTACTTC.

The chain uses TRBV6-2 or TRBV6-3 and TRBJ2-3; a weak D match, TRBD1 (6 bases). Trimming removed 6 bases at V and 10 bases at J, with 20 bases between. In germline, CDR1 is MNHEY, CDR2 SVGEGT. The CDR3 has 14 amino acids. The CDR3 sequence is CASSPGRDIRAQYF. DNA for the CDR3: TGTGCCAGCAGCCCCGGACGGGACATCCGGGCGCAGTATTTT.